This T cell receptor (beta chain) was recovered during a study of blood T cell repertoires in COVID-19. CDR3 length equals 13 residues. V lost 5 bases to trimming and J lost 5 bases, with 12 bases between them. In germline, CDR1 is LNHDA, CDR2 SQIVND (reference sequence). Source study methods: Quantification of nucleated cells was approximated via reference gene primer amplification. Method: immunoSEQ multiplex PCR; TCRdb's copy keeps in-frame clones and lacks some. V, J and clone size derive from that table, while D and trimming were established from the DNA sequence. Of about 120,000 clones in the sample, roughly 80% were seen once.

The sequence was collected from a man in his 70s with acute or convalescent COVID-19. Material: peripheral blood. The chain is built from TRBV19 and TRBJ2-5, with a tentative D call TRBD2 (5 bases). CDR3 amino acids: CASSELQRETQYF. The CDR3 DNA reads as TGTGCCAGTAGTGAACTCCAGCGGGAGACCCAGTACTTC.